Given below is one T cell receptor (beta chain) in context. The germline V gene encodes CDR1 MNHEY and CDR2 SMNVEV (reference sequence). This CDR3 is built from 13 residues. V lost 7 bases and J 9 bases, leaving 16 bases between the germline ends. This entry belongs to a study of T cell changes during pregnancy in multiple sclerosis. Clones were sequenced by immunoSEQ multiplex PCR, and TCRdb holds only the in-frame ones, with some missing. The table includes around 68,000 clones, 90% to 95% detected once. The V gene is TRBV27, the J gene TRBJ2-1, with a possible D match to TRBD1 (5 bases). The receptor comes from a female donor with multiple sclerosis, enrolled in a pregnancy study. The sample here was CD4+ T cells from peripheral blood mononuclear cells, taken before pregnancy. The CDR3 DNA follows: TGTGCCAGCACGAAACGGACACTGGGTGAGCAGTTCTTC. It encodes CASTKRTLGEQFF.